In its sample, the clone carrying this T cell receptor beta chain was seen once. Its antigen is not identified. These data originate in a study of cytomegalovirus exposure and HLA in healthy donors. Whole-study results and caveats: Analyzed later, association rates of TCRs varied across HLA loci, with DRB1 most and HLA-C fewest. Only CMV serostatus was available as immune exposure information. An observed cluster of highly shared sequence variants was recorded as a likely sequencing artifact.

Use of 60 Vbeta and 13 Jbeta primers characterized the PCR. Methods used by the authors: In a later analysis, some 80 million unique TCR beta chains included roughly 11 million shared by two or more donors. TCRdb keeps only in-frame clones here, not all; method: immunoSEQ multiplex PCR. From that table come the V and J calls and clone size; the DNA was used to work out D and trimming. Of 170,000 or so clones listed, roughly 83% are singletons. The V gene end was trimmed by 1 base and the J gene end by 3 bases; junction bases not matched to a gene: 1. Germline loops: CDR1 SGHNT, CDR2 YENEEA. This CDR3 spans 14 amino acids.

The TCR was taken from a boy aged 2 to 10 in good health and CMV-seronegative. The chain links TRBV11-3 to TRBJ2-3; 7 bases are a match to TRBD2. Sequenced material: PBMCs. This CDR3 is CASSLAGGTDTQYF. The CDR3 DNA follows: TGTGCCAGCAGCTTAGCGGGAGGTACAGATACGCAGTATTTT.